The entry below describes one T cell receptor beta chain. This entry comes from a study of OX40 agonist ivuxolimab in advanced cancers. V was clipped by 5 bases and J by 5 bases; unmatched bases: 9. The CDR3 covers 16 residues. Germline V gene sequence: CDR1 SEHNR, CDR2 FQNEAQ (reference sequence). Profiled with immunoSEQ multiplex PCR; TCRdb holds only in-frame clones, not every one. The sample records around 72,000 clones, approximately 90% being singletons. This sequence joins TRBV7-9 and TRBJ2-5; 12 bases fit TRBD1. Specimen: CD4+ or CD8+ T cells sorted from blood, collected in a trial of the OX40 agonist ivuxolimab. This TCR was sampled from an adult with an advanced solid tumor such as melanoma, head and neck, liver or kidney cancer. The CDR3 region is CASSNRGTGGVETQYF. The CDR3 DNA reads TGTGCCAGCAGCAATAGGGGGACAGGGGGCGTCGAGACCCAGTACTTC.